This entry lists 27 T cell receptor beta chains sequenced from one sample in a study of memory CD4+ T cells and cytomegalovirus serostatus. The sort gate was single viable CD3+CD4+CD8-CD45RO+ cells for memory CD4+ T cells. Data came from immunoSEQ multiplex PCR; TCRdb stores just in-frame clones and leaves some out. The sample has roughly 48,000 clones; 80% to 90% are singletons. The sample taken for sequencing was memory CD4+ T cells from blood. These receptors came from an adult in good health and CMV-seropositive.

This clone was observed a few times. A junction boundary mismatches the germline segment, possibly from a read error. The V gene is TRBV5-6, the J gene TRBJ2-3; D unclear. Germline-derived CDR1 and CDR2 are SGHDT and YYEEEE. The CDR3 extends over 13 amino acids. CDR3 protein: CASKKVTSETQYF. The CDR3 DNA sequence: TGTGCCAGCAAAAAGGTTACCTCAGAGACGCAGTATTTT.

V is TRBV5-6 and J is TRBJ1-6; the D is unclear. Germline CDR1 reads SGHDT; CDR2 reads YYEEEE. The CDR3 is 14 residues long. With 4 bases removed from V and 6 bases from J, the gap between germline ends came to 11 bases. This chain's CDR3 is CASSMGSVNSPLHF. The CDR3 nucleotides are TGTGCCAGCAGCATGGGGAGTGTTAATTCACCCCTCCACTTT.

V usage is TRBV25-1 and J usage is TRBJ2-1; 8 bases match TRBD2. Trimming removed 8 bases from V and 0 bases from J; junction bases left unmatched: 12. Germline loops: CDR1 MGHDK, CDR2 SYGVNS. The CDR3 consists of 17 residues. CDR3 amino acids: CASEGFGRGISYNEQFF. CDR3 coding DNA: TGTGCCAGCGAGGGGTTCGGGAGGGGGATCTCCTACAATGAGCAGTTCTTC.

This chain uses TRBV4-1 with TRBJ1-2; D is undetermined. V was trimmed by 1 base and J by 5 bases, leaving 14 bases between them. There are 15 residues in the CDR3. The V gene's germline CDR1 is MGHRA and CDR2 YSYEKL. This chain's CDR3 is CASSQVGGLRYGYTF. In DNA, the CDR3 is TGCGCCAGCAGCCAAGTAGGAGGGTTAAGATATGGCTACACCTTC.

This clone was counted only a few times. The chain couples TRBV4-1 to TRBJ2-1; the D gene could be TRBD1 or TRBD2 (5 bases each). V lost 1 base, J lost 4 bases, and 29 bases lay in between. Germline assignment: CDR1 MGHRA and CDR2 YSYEKL. This CDR3 region has 21 residues. CDR3 nucleotide sequence: TGCGCCAGCAGCCAAGCCGGGGCTTCCTATTCCTCTTCCCGTTTTTACAATGAGCAGTTCTTC. Its translation: CASSQAGASYSSSRFYNEQFF.

This clone occurred a few times. V gene TRBV15 combines with J gene TRBJ1-2; TRBD1 aligns across 12 bases. The CDR3 contains 15 residues. CDR1 LNHNV and CDR2 YYDKDF come from the germline V gene (reference sequence). Trimming cost V 5 bases and J 7 bases; bases outside gene matches: 8. The CDR3 here is CATSGRDRGLGGYTF. The CDR3 nucleotides read TGTGCCACCAGCGGCAGGGACAGGGGGCTCGGTGGCTACACCTTC.

In the case of this clone: This same CDR3 is encoded by further DNA sequences in the sample. The chain couples TRBV28 to TRBJ2-1, with 9 bases lining up with TRBD1. This CDR3 has 13 amino acids. The junction had 5 bases not matched to a gene; V was cut back by 4 bases and J by 10 bases. The germline gives CDR1 MDHEN, CDR2 SYDVKM. CDR3 DNA sequence: TGTGCCAGCAGTTCGGGACAGGGATACGAGCAGTTCTTC. This gives the protein CASSSGQGYEQFF.

The chain links TRBV4-1 to TRBJ1-4, with 7 bases aligning to TRBD1. CDR1 MGHRA and CDR2 YSYEKL come from the germline V gene. The V and J ends lost 3 bases and 3 bases, in that order; junction bases with no gene match: 4. The CDR3 runs to 15 residues. CDR3 coding DNA: TGCGCCAGCAGCCATCCGGGACAGTCTAATGAAAAACTGTTTTTT. Protein: CASSHPGQSNEKLFF.

This chain links TRBV25-1 with TRBJ1-2; D is unresolved. Trimming took 3 bases from V and 8 from J, leaving 10 bases between them. CDR3 size: 12 residues. Germline CDR1 is MGHDK and CDR2 is SYGVNS. The chain's CDR3 is CASSDRRRGYTF. CDR3 nucleotide sequence: TGTGCCAGCAGTGACAGGCGAAGAGGCTACACCTTC.

This clone was seen more than once but under ten times. The chain joins TRBV5-4 to TRBJ1-1, with 7 bases matching TRBD1. Unmatched junction bases numbered 12, after V lost 5 bases and J lost 11 bases. The CDR3 covers 13 residues. Germline V gene lookup returns CDR1 SGHNT and CDR2 YYREEE (reference sequence). CDR3 sequence (DNA): TGTGCCAGCAGTTCCTATGACAGGGTGGATGCTTTCTTT. Translating it yields CASSSYDRVDAFF. Filled out from reference TRBV5-4 and TRBJ1-1, the complete variable domain reads ETGVTQSPTHLIKTRGQQVTLRCSSQSGHNTVSWYQQALGQGPQFIFQYYREEENGRGNFPPRFSGLQFPNYSSELNVNALELDDSALYLCASSSYDRVDAFFGQGTRLTVV.

This clone was counted once. The V and J genes are TRBV7-8 and TRBJ2-7; perhaps TRBD1 as D (6 bases). CDR3 size: 15 residues. Germline CDR1 is SGHVS and CDR2 is FQNEAQ. V was trimmed by 5 bases and J by 4 bases, leaving 18 bases between them. The CDR3 here is CASSRQVQKGYEQYF. The CDR3 nucleotides read TGTGCCAGCAGCCGACAGGTCCAAAAGGGTTACGAGCAGTACTTC. Using reference TRBV7-8 and TRBJ2-7 for the parts outside the CDR3, the full variable domain is GAGVSQSPRYKVAKRGQDVALRCDPISGHVSLFWYQQALGQGPEFLTYFQNEAQLDKSGLPSDRFFAERPEGSVSTLKIQRTQQEDSAVYLCASSRQVQKGYEQYFGPGTRLTVT.

The V gene is TRBV4-3, the J gene TRBJ2-7; 7 bases match TRBD1. J gave up 0 bases and V 3 bases, and 5 bases lay outside the gene matches. This CDR3 region has 15 residues. CDR1 and CDR2 (germline): LGHNA, YSLEER. CDR3 amino acids: CASSQQTGASYEQYF. DNA for the CDR3: TGCGCCAGCAGCCAGCAAACAGGGGCCTCCTACGAGCAGTACTTC.

DNA of the CDR3: TGTGCCAGCAGCTCGCCCGGGATACGGGATCAGCCCCAGCATTTT. Protein: CASSSPGIRDQPQHF. The chain uses TRBV7-8 and TRBJ1-5, with D uncertain. The CDR3 extends over 15 amino acids. The V and J ends lost 4 bases and 5 bases respectively, with 15 bases between them. CDR1 SGHVS and CDR2 FQNEAQ come from the germline V gene.

The CDR3 loop is CASSQEPVGGYTYEQYF. For the CDR3, the DNA is TGTGCCAGCAGCCAAGAACCGGTCGGGGGCTATACCTACGAGCAGTACTTC. The J gene is TRBJ2-7, the V gene TRBV4-2; D may match TRBD1 or TRBD2 (6 bases each). CDR1 and CDR2 from the germline V gene are LGHNA and YNFKEQ. This CDR3 region has 17 residues. V was shortened by 0 bases and J by 2 bases, with 17 bases between the two germline ends.

This chain joins TRBV10-1 and TRBJ2-1, with unresolved D. CDR3 length equals 11 residues. Germline V gene data show CDR1 as WNHNN and CDR2 as SYGVQD (reference sequence). The V end lost 5 bases, the J end lost 8 bases, and 7 bases lay between the germline ends. The CDR3 loop reads CASSWGYEQFF. The CDR3 bases are TGCGCCAGCAGTTGGGGTTATGAGCAGTTCTTC.

The CDR3 here is CSVGSGFSYNEQFF. CDR3 sequence (DNA): TGCAGCGTCGGTTCGGGTTTCTCCTACAATGAGCAGTTCTTC. This chain joins TRBV29-1 and TRBJ2-1; D remains ambiguous. Trimming removed 6 bases from V and 0 bases from J, with 12 bases in between. Germline CDR1 SQVTM, CDR2 ANQGSEA. This CDR3 is 14 amino acids long.

V and J are TRBV27 and TRBJ2-4; D gene unclear. Deletions cut 4 bases from V and 0 bases from J, with 13 bases between. CDR1 and CDR2 (germline): MNHEY, SMNVEV (reference sequence). The CDR3 runs 16 residues. DNA of the CDR3: TGTGCCAGCAGTTCTTCCCGAGCCCCAGCCAAAAACATTCAGTACTTC. This gives the protein CASSSSRAPAKNIQYF.

The chain combines TRBV29-1 with TRBJ2-3, with a possible D match to TRBD2 (6 bases). This CDR3 is built from 12 residues. Per germline, CDR1 SQVTM and CDR2 ANQGSEA. The ends were cut back, 2 bases at V and 6 bases at J, with 9 bases in the middle. CDR3 DNA sequence: TGCAGCGTTGAACCGCGGGGCGATACGCAGTATTTT. Translation: CSVEPRGDTQYF.

In DNA form, the CDR3 reads TGTGCCAGCAGACGGGACAGGGACACTGAAGCTTTCTTT. Its protein product is CASRRDRDTEAFF. The J gene is TRBJ1-1, the V gene TRBV7-2; 9 bases map to TRBD1. With V trimmed by 6 bases and J by 3 bases, 2 bases remained unmatched. Per germline, CDR1 SGHTA and CDR2 FQGNSA. The CDR3 runs 13 residues.

Points on this clone: One end of the junction is discordant with germline, which a read error may explain. The chain employs TRBV18 and TRBJ1-2; 9 bases are a match to TRBD1. The CDR3 consists of 15 residues. Germline CDR1 is KGHSH and CDR2 is LQKENI. CDR3 DNA sequence: TGTGCCAGCTCCCCACCCGGGACAGGGAACTATGGCTACACCTTC. Its protein is CASSPPGTGNYGYTF.

The V call is TRBV6-1, the J call TRBJ2-5, with 7 bases lining up with TRBD2. V dropped 6 bases and J dropped 2; count of bases not matched to a gene: 9. CDR3 length: 15 residues. Germline V gene lookup returns CDR1 MNHNS and CDR2 SASEGT. CDR3 sequence (DNA): TGTGCCAGCAGGATTTTTGCGGGAGTACAAGAGACCCAGTACTTC. It yields the protein CASRIFAGVQETQYF.

The chain recombines TRBV6-1 with TRBJ2-1, with 10 bases matching TRBD1. The CDR3 has 16 amino acids. After removal of 4 bases from V and 4 bases from J, the junction contained 7 bases not matched to a gene. Germline V gives CDR1 MNHNS, CDR2 SASEGT. The CDR3 DNA reads TGTGCCAGCAGTGTTCGACAGGGGGCAAAATACAATGAGCAGTTCTTC. It codes for CASSVRQGAKYNEQFF.

V gene TRBV19 combines with J gene TRBJ1-1, with D unresolved. V was pared by 3 bases and J by 5 bases, with 10 bases between. Germline loops: CDR1 LNHDA, CDR2 SQIVND (reference sequence). There are 13 residues in the CDR3. The CDR3 is CASSIARTTEAFF. In DNA, the CDR3 is TGTGCCAGTAGTATCGCCAGGACGACTGAAGCTTTCTTT.

This rearrangement joins TRBV13 to TRBJ1-2; 10 bases agree with TRBD1. The CDR3 runs to 16 residues. Losses at the gene ends were 4 bases for V and 2 bases for J; bases not matched to a gene: 7. CDR1 and CDR2 (germline): PRHDT, FYEKMQ (reference sequence). This CDR3 is CASSSRQGAPNYGYTF. CDR3 sequence (DNA): TGTGCCAGCAGCTCCCGACAGGGGGCGCCGAACTATGGCTACACCTTC.

The V call is TRBV6-6, the J call TRBJ1-4, with D possibly matching TRBD1 (5 bases). CDR3 length: 16 residues. V shed 6 bases and J shed 1 base, with 15 bases lying between them. Germline V lookup: CDR1 MNHNY, CDR2 SVGAGI (reference sequence). CDR3 sequence (DNA): TGTGCCAGCAGCCCTCGAGGCGGGGGAACTAATGAAAAACTGTTTTTT. As protein: CASSPRGGGTNEKLFF.

This chain links TRBV4-3 with TRBJ2-7; TRBD1 matches 9 bases. The length of the CDR3 is 16 residues. Germline assignment: CDR1 LGHNA and CDR2 YSLEER. V shed 0 bases and J 3 bases; nucleotides not matched to a gene: 6. The CDR3 DNA reads as TGCGCCAGCAGCCAAGATCAGGGACAGGGTGGCTACGAGCAGTACTTC. This encodes CASSQDQGQGGYEQYF.

The chain couples TRBV7-9 to TRBJ2-1, with 9 bases fitting TRBD2. The CDR3 is made up of 16 amino acids. CDR1 is SEHNR, CDR2 FQNEAQ, per germline (reference sequence). Germline trimming cut 6 bases from V and 6 bases from J; bases unmatched to any gene: 12. In DNA form, the CDR3 reads TGTGCCAGCAGTCCCACTGGCGGGGGGGCCGGCAATGAGCAGTTCTTC. The encoded protein is CASSPTGGGAGNEQFF.